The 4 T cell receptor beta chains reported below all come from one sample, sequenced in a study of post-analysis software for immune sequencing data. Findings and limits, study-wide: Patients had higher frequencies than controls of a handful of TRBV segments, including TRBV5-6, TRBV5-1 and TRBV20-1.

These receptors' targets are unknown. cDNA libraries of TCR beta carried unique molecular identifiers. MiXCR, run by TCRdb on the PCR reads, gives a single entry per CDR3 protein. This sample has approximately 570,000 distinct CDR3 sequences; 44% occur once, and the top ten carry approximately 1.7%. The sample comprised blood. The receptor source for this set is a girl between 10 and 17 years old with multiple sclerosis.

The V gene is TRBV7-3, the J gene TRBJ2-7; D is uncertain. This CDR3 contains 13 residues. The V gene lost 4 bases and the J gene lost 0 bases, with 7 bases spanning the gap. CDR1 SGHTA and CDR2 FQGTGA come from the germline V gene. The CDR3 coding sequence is TGTGCCAGCAGCTCACGGAACTCCTACGAGCAGTACTTC. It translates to CASSSRNSYEQYF.

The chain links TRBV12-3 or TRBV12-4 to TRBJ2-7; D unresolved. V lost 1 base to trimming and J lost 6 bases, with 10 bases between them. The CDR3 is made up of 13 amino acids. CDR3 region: CASSLDGLAEQYF. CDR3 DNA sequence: TGTGCCAGCAGTTTAGATGGGCTGGCCGAGCAGTACTTC.

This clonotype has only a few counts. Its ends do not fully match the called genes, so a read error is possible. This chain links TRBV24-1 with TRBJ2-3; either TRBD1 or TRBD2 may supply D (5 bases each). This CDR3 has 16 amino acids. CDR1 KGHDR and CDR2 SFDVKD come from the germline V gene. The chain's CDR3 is CATSDQRGSSTDTQYF. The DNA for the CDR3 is TGCGCCACCAGTGATCAACGGGGCTCTAGCACAGATACGCAGTATTTT.

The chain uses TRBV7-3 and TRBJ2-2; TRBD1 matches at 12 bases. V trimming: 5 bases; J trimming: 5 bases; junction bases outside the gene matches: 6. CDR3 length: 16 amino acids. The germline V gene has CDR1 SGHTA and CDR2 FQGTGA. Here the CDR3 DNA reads TGTGCCAGCAGCCCCGGGGGACAGGGGGCGACCGGGGAGCTGTTTTTT. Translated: CASSPGGQGATGELFF. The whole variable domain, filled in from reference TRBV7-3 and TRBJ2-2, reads GAGVSQTPSNKVTEKGKYVELRCDPISGHTALYWYRQSLGQGPEFLIYFQGTGAADDSGLPNDRFFAVRPEGSVSTLKIQRTERGDSAVYLCASSPGGQGATGELFFGEGSRLTVL.